This note documents a single T cell receptor (beta chain) sequence. Its antigen specificity is not known. Per-base qualities were not stored, and no clone one base away is much larger. The CDR3 numbers 15 residues from cysteine through phenylalanine. The sequence is cut down to CDR3 DNA, 45 bases in frame from base 1. For this chain, trimming is 3 bases at the V end and 3 bases at the J end, and the number of junction bases without a gene match is 5. The germline V gene specifies MGHRA as CDR1 and YSYEKL as CDR2. In Seattle, one collaborating source enrolled patients while the infection was active and tracked those patients longitudinally over the course of disease. Collaborating institutions collected whole blood in K2EDTA tubes following their own protocols. For TCRbeta analysis, collaborators shipped samples in one of three forms: frozen whole blood, isolated PBMCs, or DNA extracted from either of those sample types.

The immunoSEQ Assay, a bias-controlled multiplex PCR, was used to amplify TCRbeta CDR3 regions from genomic DNA. On the study's bioinformatics: Nucleated cell counts per sample were estimated from amplification of reference gene primers within the assay. To quantify the absolute abundance of each unique TCRbeta CDR3 rearrangement, sequence reads were collapsed and filtered. For each sample, productive Simpson clonality was calculated by taking the square root of Simpson's diversity index across productive rearrangements. Here the immuneACCESS table is served through TCRdb, limited to in-frame sequences with V and J called. Missing clones are a known gap in these copies; in checked studies unresolved V genes cover under half, and the rest lacks a known reason. The V and J calls and clone size were taken over from that table, and D and trimming were inferred from the DNA. This sample is represented by roughly 350,000 clones; 88% of them were singletons. The top ten clonotypes cover about 7% of the sample.

This specimen comes from a study of blood T cell repertoires in COVID-19 (TCRdb year 2020). Study-level background: Samples covering the acute and convalescent phases of COVID-19 were provided by collaborators in the United States, Italy and Spain. The prospective study material was composed of cDNA or gDNA derived from T cells, B-cell-depleted T cells, or PBMCs. The dataset comprised deeply sampled blood TCRbeta repertoires from subjects exposed to, actively infected with, or recovered from COVID-19. The repertoires were released in a freely available public database meant as a resource for research on the immune response to SARS-CoV-2. The samples were drawn from the first 160 participants of the ongoing ImmuneRACE study and from under 1,500 subjects provided by 6 global collaborators. The sample metadata nearly always contained a de-identified subject ID, COVID-19 status, age in years and sex. Where HLA class I and class II types were available, the types were taken from metadata supplied by the sample provider, not from assay-based typing.

Study-wide conclusions, independent of this receptor: Clinical and demographic metadata were provided uncurated, with the amount varying by source and participant.

The V gene is TRBV4-1 and the J gene is TRBJ2-7; a stretch of 10 junction bases matches TRBD1. The sequenced sample consisted of peripheral blood. The receptor comes from a woman in her 70s with COVID-19, enrolled during active disease. The CDR3 protein sequence reads: CASSQGQGFRYEQYF. The nucleotide sequence reads TGCGCCAGCAGCCAGGGACAGGGGTTTCGCTACGAGCAGTACTTC.